This T cell receptor beta chain was sequenced for a study of blood T cell repertoires in COVID-19. At the level of the study: The United States, Italy and Spain were the sources of the acute and convalescent COVID-19 samples. T cells, B-cell-depleted T cells, or PBMCs supplied cDNA or gDNA.

This CDR3 comprises 17 residues. Germline values: CDR1 SGHRS, CDR2 YFSETQ. J lost 1 base, V lost 4 bases, and 11 bases had no gene match. Per the study methods: Reference gene primer amplification yielded estimated nucleated cell counts. Profiling relied on immunoSEQ multiplex PCR, and the TCRdb table lists in-frame clones only, not all of them. That table is the source of V, J and clone size, and D and trimming were worked out from the DNA. The sample has 150,000 to 200,000 clones; 80% to 85% are singletons. The sequence was obtained from a human donor with acute or convalescent COVID-19. The donor label of this sample is uncertain. Specimen: peripheral blood. V is TRBV5-1 and J is TRBJ1-2, with 9 bases aligning to TRBD1. The CDR3 DNA sequence: TGCGCCAGCAGCCCCGAACTTGCGGGACAGGGTAACTATGGCTACACCTTC. This codes for CASSPELAGQGNYGYTF.